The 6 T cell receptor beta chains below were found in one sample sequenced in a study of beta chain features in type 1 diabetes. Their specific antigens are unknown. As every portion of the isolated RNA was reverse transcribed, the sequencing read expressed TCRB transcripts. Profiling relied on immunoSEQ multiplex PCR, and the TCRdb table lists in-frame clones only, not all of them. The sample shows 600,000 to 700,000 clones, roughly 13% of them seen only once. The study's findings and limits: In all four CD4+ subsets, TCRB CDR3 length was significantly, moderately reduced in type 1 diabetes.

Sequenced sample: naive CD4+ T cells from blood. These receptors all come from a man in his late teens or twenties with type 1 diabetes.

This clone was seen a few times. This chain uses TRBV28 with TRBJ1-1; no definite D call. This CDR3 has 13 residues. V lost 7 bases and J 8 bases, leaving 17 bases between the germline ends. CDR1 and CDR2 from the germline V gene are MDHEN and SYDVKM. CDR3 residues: CASTTSLLGEAFF. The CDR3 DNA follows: TGTGCCAGCACCACCTCCCTCCTTGGGGAAGCTTTCTTT.

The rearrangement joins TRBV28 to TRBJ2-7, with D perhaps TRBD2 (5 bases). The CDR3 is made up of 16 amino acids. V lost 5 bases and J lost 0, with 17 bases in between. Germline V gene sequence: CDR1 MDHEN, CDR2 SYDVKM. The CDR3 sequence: CASSAPGYQTSYEQYF. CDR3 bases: TGTGCCAGCAGTGCCCCGGGGTACCAAACCTCCTACGAGCAGTACTTC.

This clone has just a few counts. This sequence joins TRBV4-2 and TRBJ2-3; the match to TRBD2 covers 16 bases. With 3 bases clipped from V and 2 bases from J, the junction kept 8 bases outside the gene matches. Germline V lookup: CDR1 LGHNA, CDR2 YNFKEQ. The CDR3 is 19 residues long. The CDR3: CASSQGSGTSGGDTDTQYF. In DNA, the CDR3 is TGTGCCAGCAGCCAGGGCTCCGGGACTAGCGGGGGGGACACAGATACGCAGTATTTT.

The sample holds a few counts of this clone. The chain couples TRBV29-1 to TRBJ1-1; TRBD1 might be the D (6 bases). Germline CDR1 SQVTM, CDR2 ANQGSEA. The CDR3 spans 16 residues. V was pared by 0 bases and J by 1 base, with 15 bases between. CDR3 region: CSVEDRAGVGNTEAFF. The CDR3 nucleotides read TGCAGCGTTGAAGATAGGGCAGGGGTCGGGAACACTGAAGCTTTCTTT. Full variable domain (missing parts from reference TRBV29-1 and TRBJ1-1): SAVISQKPSRDICQRGTSLTIQCQVDSQVTMMFWYRQQPGQSLTLIATANQGSEATYESGFVIDKFPISRPNLTFSTLTVSNMSPEDSSIYLCSVEDRAGVGNTEAFFGQGTRLTVV.

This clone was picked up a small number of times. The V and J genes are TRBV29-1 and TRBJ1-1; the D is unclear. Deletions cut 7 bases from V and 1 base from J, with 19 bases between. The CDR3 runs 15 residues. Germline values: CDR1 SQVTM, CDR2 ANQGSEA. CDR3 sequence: CSAGPTLSGNTEAFF. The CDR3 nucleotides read TGCAGCGCTGGACCCACTCTATCCGGGAACACTGAAGCTTTCTTT.

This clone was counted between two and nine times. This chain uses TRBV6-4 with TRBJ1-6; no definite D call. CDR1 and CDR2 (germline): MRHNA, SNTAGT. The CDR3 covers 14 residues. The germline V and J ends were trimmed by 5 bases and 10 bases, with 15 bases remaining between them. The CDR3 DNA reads TGTGCCAGCAGTCAACAGCCTTGGGGATCACCCCTCCACTTT. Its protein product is CASSQQPWGSPLHF.